The sequence of this T cell receptor (beta chain) was determined in a study of vaccination effects on CD4 cells after COVID-19. Scientists isolated CD4+ T cells after an approximately 10-day culture period ended. With regard to this clone: Its target is unknown.

Germline V CDR1 and CDR2: MNHEY, SVGAGI. Deletions cut 2 bases from V and 2 bases from J, with 12 bases between. CDR3 size: 15 residues. Data came from immunoSEQ multiplex PCR; TCRdb stores just in-frame clones and leaves some out. This sample has 31,000 or so clones, with about 70% found just once. Study-level points and caveats: There was marked clonal contraction among infection- and vaccine-induced clones late after vaccination.

This chain links TRBV6-5 with TRBJ2-5; D unclear. The sequence was obtained from a human donor who received a COVID-19 vaccine. Source: CD4+ T cells from PBMCs cultured without peptide, taken before COVID-19 vaccination. The CDR3 is CASSYPEGLQETQYF. Here the CDR3 DNA reads TGTGCCAGCAGTTACCCTGAAGGGCTGCAAGAGACCCAGTACTTC.